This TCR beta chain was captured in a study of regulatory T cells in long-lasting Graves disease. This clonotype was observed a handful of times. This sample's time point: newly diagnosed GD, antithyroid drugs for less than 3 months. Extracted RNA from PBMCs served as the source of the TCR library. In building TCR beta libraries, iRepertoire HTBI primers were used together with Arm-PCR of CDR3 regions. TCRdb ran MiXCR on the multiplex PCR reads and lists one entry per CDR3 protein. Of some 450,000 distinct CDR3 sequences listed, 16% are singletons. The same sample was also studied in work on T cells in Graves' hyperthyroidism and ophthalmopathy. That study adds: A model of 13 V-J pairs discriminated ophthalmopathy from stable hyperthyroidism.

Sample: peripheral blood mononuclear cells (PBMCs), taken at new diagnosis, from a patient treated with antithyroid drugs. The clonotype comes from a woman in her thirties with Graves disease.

CDR3 protein: CASSLGTDSQPQHF. CDR3 in DNA: TGTGCCAGCAGTTTAGGGACAGATTCCCAGCCCCAGCATTTT. The chain couples TRBV27 to TRBJ1-5; 7 positions agree with TRBD1. Trimming took 2 bases from V and 7 from J; bases not matched to a gene: 5. This CDR3 contains 14 residues. The germline gives CDR1 MNHEY, CDR2 SMNVEV (reference sequence).